This T cell receptor (beta chain) was captured in a study of T cell changes during pregnancy in multiple sclerosis. Germline V gene sequence: CDR1 LNHDA, CDR2 SQIVND (reference sequence). V was cut by 6 bases and J by 2 bases, with 13 bases left in between. CDR3 length: 14 residues. Using immunoSEQ multiplex PCR, the repertoire was profiled, and TCRdb retains in-frame clones only, with some absent. Of about 100,000 clones in the sample, roughly 93% were seen once. The sequence derives from a female donor with multiple sclerosis, enrolled in a pregnancy study. This sample comprised peripheral blood, obtained before pregnancy. J is TRBJ1-2 and V is TRBV19; D is perhaps TRBD1 (5 bases). The CDR3 DNA reads TGTGCCAGTAGCGCTGACAGTCGAAACTATGGCTACACCTTC. Protein sequence: CASSADSRNYGYTF.